This T cell receptor beta chain was sequenced for a study of synovial regulatory T cells in juvenile arthritis. Its frequency marks this clone as medium-sized. This CDR3 is built from 17 residues. DNA was not recorded. The germline V gene has CDR1 MGHRA and CDR2 YSYEKL. Libraries were prepared by immunoSEQ multiplex PCR; TCRdb keeps only in-frame clonotypes and omits some of them. The sample table includes roughly 800 clones. The synovial samples were synovial fluid, paired with peripheral blood from each active arthritis patient. Material: Treg cells from the synovium. This sequence originates from a donor aged 2 to 35 with juvenile idiopathic arthritis. The chain recombines TRBV4-1 with TRBJ2-4; checking the TCRdb D call of TRBD1 is not possible without DNA. CDR3 sequence: CASSLLYRALAKNIQYF.